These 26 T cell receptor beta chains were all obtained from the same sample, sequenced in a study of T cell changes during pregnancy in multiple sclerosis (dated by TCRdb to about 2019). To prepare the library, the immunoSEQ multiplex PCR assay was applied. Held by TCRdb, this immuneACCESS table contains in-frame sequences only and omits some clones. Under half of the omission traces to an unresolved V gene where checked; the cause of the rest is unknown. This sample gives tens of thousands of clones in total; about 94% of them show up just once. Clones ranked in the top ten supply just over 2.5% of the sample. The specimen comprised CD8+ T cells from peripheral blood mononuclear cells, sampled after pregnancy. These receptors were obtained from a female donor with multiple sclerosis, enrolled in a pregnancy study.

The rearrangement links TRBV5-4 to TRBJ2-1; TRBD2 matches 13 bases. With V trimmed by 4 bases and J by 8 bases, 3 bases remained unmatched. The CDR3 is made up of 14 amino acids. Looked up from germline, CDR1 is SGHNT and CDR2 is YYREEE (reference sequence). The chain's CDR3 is CASSPGLAGDEQFF. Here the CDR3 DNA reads TGTGCCAGCAGCCCCGGACTAGCGGGAGATGAGCAGTTCTTC.

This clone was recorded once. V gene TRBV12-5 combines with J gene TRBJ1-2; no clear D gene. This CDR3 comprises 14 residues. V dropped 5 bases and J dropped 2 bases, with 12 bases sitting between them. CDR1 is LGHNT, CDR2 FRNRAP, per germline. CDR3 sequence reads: CASGPPEANYGYTF. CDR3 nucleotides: TGTGCTAGTGGTCCCCCCGAAGCGAACTATGGCTACACCTTC.

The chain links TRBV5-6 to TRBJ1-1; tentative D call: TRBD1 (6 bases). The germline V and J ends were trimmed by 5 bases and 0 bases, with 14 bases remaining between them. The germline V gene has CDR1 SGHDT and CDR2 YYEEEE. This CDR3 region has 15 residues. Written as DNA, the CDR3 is TGTGCCAGCAGTCTATGGGGACAAATGAACACTGAAGCTTTCTTT. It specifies CASSLWGQMNTEAFF.

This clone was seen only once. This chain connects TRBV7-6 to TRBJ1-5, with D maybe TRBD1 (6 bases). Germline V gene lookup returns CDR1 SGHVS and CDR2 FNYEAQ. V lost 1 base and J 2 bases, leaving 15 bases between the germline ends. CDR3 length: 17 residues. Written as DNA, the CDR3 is TGTGCCAGCAGCTTAGATCTGGGAGGGGGAGGCAATCAGCCCCAGCATTTT. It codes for CASSLDLGGGGNQPQHF. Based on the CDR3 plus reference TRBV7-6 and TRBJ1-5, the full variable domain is GAGVSQSPRYKVTKRGQDVALRCDPISGHVSLYWYRQALGQGPEFLTYFNYEAQQDKSGLPNDRFSAERPEGSISTLTIQRTEQRDSAMYRCASSLDLGGGGNQPQHFGDGTRLSIL.

This chain's CDR3 is CASSFVGSGKAAETQYF. The CDR3, as DNA: TGTGCCAGCAGCTTTGTCGGGAGCGGGAAGGCGGCGGAGACCCAGTACTTC. V and J are TRBV7-9 and TRBJ2-5; 7 nucleotides match TRBD2. V was clipped by 3 bases and J by 5 bases; unmatched bases: 15. This CDR3 is built from 17 residues. Germline V gives CDR1 SEHNR, CDR2 FQNEAQ (reference sequence).

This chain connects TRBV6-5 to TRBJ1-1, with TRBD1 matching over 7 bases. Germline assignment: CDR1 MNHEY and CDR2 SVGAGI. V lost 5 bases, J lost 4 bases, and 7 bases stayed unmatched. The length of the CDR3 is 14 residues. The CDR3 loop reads CASSPFRGVTEAFF. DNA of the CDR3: TGTGCCAGCAGTCCTTTCAGGGGGGTCACTGAAGCTTTCTTT.

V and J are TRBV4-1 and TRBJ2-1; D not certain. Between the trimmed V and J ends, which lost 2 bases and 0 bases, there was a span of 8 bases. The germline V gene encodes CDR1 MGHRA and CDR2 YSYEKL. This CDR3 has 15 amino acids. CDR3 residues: CASSQSPSSYNEQFF. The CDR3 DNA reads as TGCGCCAGCAGCCAATCCCCCTCCTCCTACAATGAGCAGTTCTTC.

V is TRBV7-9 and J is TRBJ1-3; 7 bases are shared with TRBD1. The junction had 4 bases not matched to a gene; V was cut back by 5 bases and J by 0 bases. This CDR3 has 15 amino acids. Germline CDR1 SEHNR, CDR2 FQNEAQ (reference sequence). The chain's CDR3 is CASSTRGNSGNTIYF. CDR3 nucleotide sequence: TGTGCCAGCAGCACCAGGGGGAACTCTGGAAACACCATATATTTT.

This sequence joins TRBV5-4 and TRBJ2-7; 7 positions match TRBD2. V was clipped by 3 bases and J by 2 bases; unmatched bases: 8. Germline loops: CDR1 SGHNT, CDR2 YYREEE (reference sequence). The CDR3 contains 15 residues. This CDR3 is CASSSTSATAYEQYF. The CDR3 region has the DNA TGTGCCAGCAGCTCAACTAGCGCAACTGCCTACGAGCAGTACTTC.

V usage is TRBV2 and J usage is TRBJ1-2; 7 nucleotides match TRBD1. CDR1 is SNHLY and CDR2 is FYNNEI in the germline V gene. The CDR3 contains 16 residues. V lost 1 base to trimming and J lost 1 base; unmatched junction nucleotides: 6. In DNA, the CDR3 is TGTGCCAGCAGTGAAGGGATGGGACAGAATAACTATGGCTACACCTTC. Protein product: CASSEGMGQNNYGYTF. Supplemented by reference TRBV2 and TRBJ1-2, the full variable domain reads EPEVTQTPSHQVTQMGQEVILRCVPISNHLYFYWYRQILGQKVEFLVSFYNNEISEKSEIFDDQFSVERPDGSNFTLKIRSTKLEDSAMYFCASSEGMGQNNYGYTFGSGTRLTVV.

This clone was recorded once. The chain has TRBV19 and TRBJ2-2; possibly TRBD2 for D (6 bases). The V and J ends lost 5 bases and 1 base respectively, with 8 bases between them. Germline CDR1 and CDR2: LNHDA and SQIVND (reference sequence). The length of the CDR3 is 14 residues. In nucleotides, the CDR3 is TGTGCCAGTAGTGCGGGATTGAACACCGGGGAGCTGTTTTTT. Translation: CASSAGLNTGELFF.

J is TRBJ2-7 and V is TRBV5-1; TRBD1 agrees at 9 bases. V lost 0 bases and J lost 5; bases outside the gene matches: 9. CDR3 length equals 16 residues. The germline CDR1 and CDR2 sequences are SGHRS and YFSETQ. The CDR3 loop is CASSLEGQGSFNEQYF. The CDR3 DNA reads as TGCGCCAGCAGCTTGGAGGGACAGGGTTCGTTTAACGAGCAGTACTTC. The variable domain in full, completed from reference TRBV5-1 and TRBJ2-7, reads KAGVTQTPRYLIKTRGQQVTLSCSPISGHRSVSWYQQTPGQGLQFLFEYFSETQRNKGNFPGRFSGRQFSNSRSEMNVSTLELGDSALYLCASSLEGQGSFNEQYFGPGTRLTVT.

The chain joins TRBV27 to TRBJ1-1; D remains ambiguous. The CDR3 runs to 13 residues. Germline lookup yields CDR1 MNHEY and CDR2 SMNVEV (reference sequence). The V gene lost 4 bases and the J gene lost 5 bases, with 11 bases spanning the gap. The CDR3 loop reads CASSYKRITEAFF. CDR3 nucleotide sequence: TGTGCCAGCAGTTATAAGAGGATTACTGAAGCTTTCTTT.

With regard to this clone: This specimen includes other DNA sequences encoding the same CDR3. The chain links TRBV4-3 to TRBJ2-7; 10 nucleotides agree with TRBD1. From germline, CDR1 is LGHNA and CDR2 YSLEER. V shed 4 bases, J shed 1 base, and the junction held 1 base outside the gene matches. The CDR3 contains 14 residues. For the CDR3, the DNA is TGCGCCAGCAGCCCGGGACAGGGGTCCTACGAGCAGTACTTC. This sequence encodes CASSPGQGSYEQYF.

CDR3 sequence: CASSDTEYGYTF. DNA of the CDR3: TGTGCCAGCAGTGACACGGAGTATGGCTACACCTTC. This sequence joins TRBV6-4 and TRBJ1-2, with no clear D. The CDR3 sequence is 12 residues long. Germline lookup yields CDR1 MRHNA and CDR2 SNTAGT. Trimming stripped 2 bases from V and 5 bases from J, with 6 bases between.

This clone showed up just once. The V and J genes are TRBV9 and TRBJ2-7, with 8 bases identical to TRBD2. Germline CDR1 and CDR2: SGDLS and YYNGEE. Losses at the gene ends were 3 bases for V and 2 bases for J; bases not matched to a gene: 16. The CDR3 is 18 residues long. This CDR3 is CASSDTPGLDRLAYEQYF. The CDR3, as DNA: TGTGCCAGCAGCGACACACCGGGACTAGATCGACTGGCCTACGAGCAGTACTTC.

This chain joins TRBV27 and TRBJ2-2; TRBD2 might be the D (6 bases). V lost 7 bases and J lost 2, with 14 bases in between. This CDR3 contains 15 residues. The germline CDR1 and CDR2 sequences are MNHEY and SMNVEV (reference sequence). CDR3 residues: CASKVLGGNTGELFF. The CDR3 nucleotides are TGTGCCAGCAAGGTGCTGGGGGGTAACACCGGGGAGCTGTTTTTT.

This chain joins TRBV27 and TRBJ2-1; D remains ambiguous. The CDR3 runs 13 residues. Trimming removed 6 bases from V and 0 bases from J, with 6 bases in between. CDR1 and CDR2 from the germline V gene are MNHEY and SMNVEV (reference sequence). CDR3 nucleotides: TGTGCCAGCAGCCGGAGCTCCTACAATGAGCAGTTCTTC. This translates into CASSRSSYNEQFF.

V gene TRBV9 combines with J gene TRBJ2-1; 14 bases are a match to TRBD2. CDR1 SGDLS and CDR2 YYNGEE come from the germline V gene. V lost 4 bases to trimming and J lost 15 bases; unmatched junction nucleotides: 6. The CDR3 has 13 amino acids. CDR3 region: CASSPGLAGEVFF. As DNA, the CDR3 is TGTGCCAGCAGCCCGGGACTAGCGGGAGAGGTGTTCTTC. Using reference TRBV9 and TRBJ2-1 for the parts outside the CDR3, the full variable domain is DSGVTQTPKHLITATGQRVTLRCSPRSGDLSVYWYQQSLDQGLQFLIQYYNGEERAKGNILERFSAQQFPDLHSELNLSSLELGDSALYFCASSPGLAGEVFFGPGTRLTVL.

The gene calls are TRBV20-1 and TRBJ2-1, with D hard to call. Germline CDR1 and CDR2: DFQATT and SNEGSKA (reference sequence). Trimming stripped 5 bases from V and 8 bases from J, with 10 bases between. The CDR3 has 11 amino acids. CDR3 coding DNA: TGCAGTGCTCCCCTTGGCCATGAGCAGTTCTTC. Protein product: CSAPLGHEQFF.

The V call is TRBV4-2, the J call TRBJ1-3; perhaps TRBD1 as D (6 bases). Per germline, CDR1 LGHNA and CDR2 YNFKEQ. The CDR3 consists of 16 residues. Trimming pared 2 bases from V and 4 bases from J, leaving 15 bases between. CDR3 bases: TGTGCCAGCAGCCAAACCCCCGGGGGGCTAGGAAACACCATATATTTT. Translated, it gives CASSQTPGGLGNTIYF.

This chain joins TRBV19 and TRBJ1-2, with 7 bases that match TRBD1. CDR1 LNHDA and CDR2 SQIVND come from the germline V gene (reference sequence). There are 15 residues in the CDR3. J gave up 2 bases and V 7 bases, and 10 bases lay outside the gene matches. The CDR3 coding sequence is TGTGCCAGTACCGAGGCCGGGACAGTCAACTATGGCTACACCTTC. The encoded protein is CASTEAGTVNYGYTF.

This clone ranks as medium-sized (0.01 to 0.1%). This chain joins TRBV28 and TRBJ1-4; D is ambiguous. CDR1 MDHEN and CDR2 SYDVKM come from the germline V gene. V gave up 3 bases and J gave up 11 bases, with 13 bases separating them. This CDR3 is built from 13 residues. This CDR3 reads CASSFRGFGKLFF. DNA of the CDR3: TGTGCCAGCAGTTTCCGGGGTTTCGGGAAACTGTTTTTT.

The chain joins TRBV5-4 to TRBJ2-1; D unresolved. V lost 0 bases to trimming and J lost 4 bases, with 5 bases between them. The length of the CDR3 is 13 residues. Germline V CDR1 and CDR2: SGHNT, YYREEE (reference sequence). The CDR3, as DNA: TGTGCCAGCAGCTTGGGCAGTTACAATGAGCAGTTCTTC. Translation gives CASSLGSYNEQFF.

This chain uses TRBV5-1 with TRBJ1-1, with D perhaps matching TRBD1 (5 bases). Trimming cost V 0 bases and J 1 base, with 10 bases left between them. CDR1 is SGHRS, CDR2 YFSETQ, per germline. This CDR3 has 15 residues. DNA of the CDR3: TGCGCCAGCAGCTTGGAGGGGCCGTCGAACACTGAAGCTTTCTTT. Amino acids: CASSLEGPSNTEAFF.

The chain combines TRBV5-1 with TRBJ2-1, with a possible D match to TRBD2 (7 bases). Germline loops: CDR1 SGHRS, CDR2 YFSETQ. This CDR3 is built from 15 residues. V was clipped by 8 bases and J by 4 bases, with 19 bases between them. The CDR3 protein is CASFDRGANYNEQFF. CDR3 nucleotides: TGCGCCAGTTTTGATCGGGGGGCGAATTACAATGAGCAGTTCTTC.